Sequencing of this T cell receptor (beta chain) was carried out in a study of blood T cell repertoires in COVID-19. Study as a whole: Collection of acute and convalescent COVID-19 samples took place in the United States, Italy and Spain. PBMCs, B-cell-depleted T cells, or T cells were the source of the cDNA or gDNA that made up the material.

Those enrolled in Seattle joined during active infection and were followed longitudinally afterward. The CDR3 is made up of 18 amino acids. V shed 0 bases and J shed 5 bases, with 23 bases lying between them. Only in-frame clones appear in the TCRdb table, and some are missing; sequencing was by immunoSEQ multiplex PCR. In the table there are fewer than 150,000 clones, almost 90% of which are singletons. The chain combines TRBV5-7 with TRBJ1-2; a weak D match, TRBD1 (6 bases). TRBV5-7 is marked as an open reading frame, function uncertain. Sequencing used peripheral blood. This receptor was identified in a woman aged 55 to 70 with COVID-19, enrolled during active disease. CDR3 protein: CASSLGGGHLIDPYGYTF. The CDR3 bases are TGTGCCAGCAGCTTGGGGGGGGGACACCTCATCGACCCTTATGGCTACACCTTC.